Here is one TCR beta chain with its context. The data are from a study of blood T cell repertoires in COVID-19. The CDR3 extends over 14 amino acids. The V end was cut by 0 bases, the J end by 14 bases, with 17 bases between. The germline V gene has CDR1 LNHNV and CDR2 YYDKDF (reference sequence). Clones were read by immunoSEQ multiplex PCR, and TCRdb kept only the in-frame ones, dropping some. The sample has roughly 290,000 clones, approximately 85% seen once; the top ten hold under 2.5%. The sequenced sample was PBMCs or T cells enriched from blood (not recorded which). The chain employs TRBV15 and TRBJ2-1; D may be TRBD1 (6 bases). The receptor's source is a man aged 25 to 45 who had recovered from COVID-19. CDR3 amino acids: CATSRDVTGLEEFF. The CDR3 coding sequence is TGTGCCACCAGCAGAGATGTGACAGGTCTCGAGGAGTTCTTC.